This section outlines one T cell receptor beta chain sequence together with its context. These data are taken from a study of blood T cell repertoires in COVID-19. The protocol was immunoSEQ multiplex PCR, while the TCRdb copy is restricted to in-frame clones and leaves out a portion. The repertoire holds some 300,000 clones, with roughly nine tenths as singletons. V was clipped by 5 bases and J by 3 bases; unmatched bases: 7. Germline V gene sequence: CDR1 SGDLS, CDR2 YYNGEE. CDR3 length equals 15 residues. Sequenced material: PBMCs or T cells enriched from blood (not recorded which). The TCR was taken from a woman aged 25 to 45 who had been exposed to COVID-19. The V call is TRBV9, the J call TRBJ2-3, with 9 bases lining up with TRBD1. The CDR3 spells CASRATGGLTDTQYF. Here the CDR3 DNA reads TGTGCCAGCAGGGCGACAGGGGGTCTAACAGATACGCAGTATTTT. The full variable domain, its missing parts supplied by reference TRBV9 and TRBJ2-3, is DSGVTQTPKHLITATGQRVTLRCSPRSGDLSVYWYQQSLDQGLQFLIQYYNGEERAKGNILERFSAQQFPDLHSELNLSSLELGDSALYFCASRATGGLTDTQYFGPGTRLTVL.